These 25 T cell receptor beta chains came from one sample sequenced in a study of post-analysis software for immune sequencing data. General observations from the study: Roughly 5 TRBV segments occurring more often in patients than controls included TRBV5-6, TRBV5-1 and TRBV20-1.

Unique molecular identifiers featured in each of the TCR beta cDNA libraries. A single record per CDR3 protein comes from TCRdb applying MiXCR to the PCR reads. In the table there are more than 350,000 distinct CDR3 sequences, 30% to 45% of which are singletons. The antigens for these receptors are not known. The sequenced sample was blood. These receptors all stem from a girl aged 2 to 9 with multiple sclerosis.

This chain connects TRBV7-9 to TRBJ1-2, with D hard to call. V lost 2 bases and J lost 8, with 21 bases in between. The CDR3 loop spans 16 amino acids. Germline lookup yields CDR1 SEHNR and CDR2 FQNEAQ (reference sequence). The CDR3 region is CASSLSMDGAFGGYTF. The CDR3 coding sequence is TGTGCCAGCAGCTTAAGCATGGACGGAGCCTTTGGGGGCTACACCTTC.

In this sample, this clonotype turned up a few times. V is TRBV20-1 and J is TRBJ1-1; 7 nucleotides line up with TRBD1. There are 15 residues in the CDR3. Germline lookup yields CDR1 DFQATT and CDR2 SNEGSKA (reference sequence). Trimming took 1 base from V and 10 from J; bases not matched to a gene: 15. The CDR3 loop is CSARVPDRDPGGAFF. The CDR3 nucleotides are TGCAGTGCTAGAGTGCCTGACAGGGACCCGGGTGGAGCTTTCTTT.

The chain joins TRBV12-3 or TRBV12-4 to TRBJ1-4; no definite D call. V lost 2 bases and J 8 bases, leaving 15 bases between the germline ends. The CDR3 loop spans 15 amino acids. The CDR3 nucleotides are TGTGCCAGCAGTTTATTTAACAGTCAATCGGAAAAACTGTTTTTT. Translating gives CASSLFNSQSEKLFF.

The gene calls are TRBV12-5 and TRBJ2-1; D is unresolved. V was pared by 3 bases and J by 6 bases, with 9 bases between. The CDR3 has 13 amino acids. CDR1 and CDR2 from the germline V gene are LGHNT and FRNRAP. The CDR3 loop is CASGFEISNEQFF. The CDR3 coding sequence is TGTGCTAGTGGTTTTGAAATCTCCAATGAGCAGTTCTTC.

This chain connects TRBV5-1 to TRBJ1-1, with TRBD1 matching 7 bases. The trim removed 2 bases at V and 1 base at J, leaving 5 bases unmatched. The germline gives CDR1 SGHRS, CDR2 YFSETQ. The CDR3 length is 15 residues. The chain's CDR3 is CASSLGQAKNTEAFF. CDR3 DNA: TGCGCCAGCAGCTTAGGACAGGCAAAGAACACTGAAGCTTTCTTT.

The chain couples TRBV18 to TRBJ1-4; no firm D call. Germline V gene lookup returns CDR1 KGHSH and CDR2 LQKENI. Trimming left V 4 bases short and J 0 bases short, with 6 bases between. This CDR3 contains 14 residues. The CDR3 bases are TGTGCCAGCTCACGAGACCCAACTAATGAAAAACTGTTTTTT. Translated: CASSRDPTNEKLFF. The full variable domain, in which reference TRBV18 and TRBJ1-4 provide the parts outside the CDR3, is NAGVMQNPRHLVRRRGQEARLRCSPMKGHSHVYWYRQLPEEGLKFMVYLQKENIIDESGMPKERFSAEFPKEGPSILRIQQVVRGDSAAYFCASSRDPTNEKLFFGSGTQLSVL.

This clonotype was observed a handful of times. The rearrangement joins TRBV7-3 to TRBJ2-3; tentatively, D is TRBD2 (6 bases). The CDR3 runs to 15 residues. The germline V and J ends were trimmed by 1 base and 6 bases, with 14 bases remaining between them. Germline V gives CDR1 SGHTA, CDR2 FQGTGA. This chain's CDR3 is CASSLNRDSPDTQYF. The DNA for the CDR3 is TGTGCCAGCAGCTTAAATCGGGACTCTCCCGATACGCAGTATTTT. Supplemented by reference TRBV7-3 and TRBJ2-3, the full variable domain reads GAGVSQTPSNKVTEKGKYVELRCDPISGHTALYWYRQSLGQGPEFLIYFQGTGAADDSGLPNDRFFAVRPEGSVSTLKIQRTERGDSAVYLCASSLNRDSPDTQYFGPGTRLTVL.

V and J are TRBV7-9 and TRBJ1-4; no reliable D call. The V gene lost 2 bases and the J gene lost 2 bases, with 6 bases spanning the gap. Germline values: CDR1 SEHNR, CDR2 FQNEAQ (reference sequence). The CDR3 has 14 amino acids. The CDR3 nucleotides are TGTGCCAGCAGCTTACCACTTACTAATGAAAAACTGTTTTTT. Translating gives CASSLPLTNEKLFF.

This clonotype appeared a few times. V and J are TRBV29-1 and TRBJ1-2, with D possibly matching TRBD1 (6 bases). Trimming removed 5 bases at V and 6 bases at J, with 10 bases between. The CDR3 is made up of 11 amino acids. Germline lookup yields CDR1 SQVTM and CDR2 ANQGSEA. The CDR3 DNA reads as TGCAGCGTTTACCAGGGGAATGGCTACACCTTC. Encoded protein: CSVYQGNGYTF. The whole variable domain, filled in from reference TRBV29-1 and TRBJ1-2, reads SAVISQKPSRDICQRGTSLTIQCQVDSQVTMMFWYRQQPGQSLTLIATANQGSEATYESGFVIDKFPISRPNLTFSTLTVSNMSPEDSSIYLCSVYQGNGYTFGSGTRLTVV.

The CDR3 bases are TGCGCCAGCAGCTTGATGGGACCCGGAGGGCCGAATGAGCAGTTCTTC. Translating gives CASSLMGPGGPNEQFF. The chain uses TRBV5-1 and TRBJ2-1, with D tentatively TRBD2 (6 bases). This CDR3 region has 16 residues. Germline CDR1 reads SGHRS; CDR2 reads YFSETQ. Trimming took 1 base from V and 7 from J, leaving 18 bases between them.

This clonotype was seen more than once but under ten times. The V and J genes are TRBV28 and TRBJ2-7; the match to TRBD2 covers 14 bases. Near its end, the DNA agrees better with TRBJ2-5, so the J call may be wrong. The CDR3 runs 17 residues. Germline CDR1 and CDR2: MDHEN and SYDVKM. The CDR3 loop reads CASSLGWGLAGVETQYF. CDR3 sequence (DNA): TGTGCCAGCAGTTTAGGATGGGGACTAGCGGGAGTGGAGACCCAGTACTTC.

The chain couples TRBV4-3 to TRBJ1-2; D unresolved. Trimming stripped 0 bases from V and 6 bases from J, with 11 bases between. Per the germline V gene, CDR1 is LGHNA and CDR2 is YSLEER. The CDR3 length is 14 residues. The CDR3 loop is CASSQDRAGNGYTF. The CDR3 DNA reads as TGCGCCAGCAGCCAAGATCGTGCGGGAAATGGCTACACCTTC.

The V gene is TRBV9, the J gene TRBJ1-2, with 11 bases lining up with TRBD1. The CDR3 has 14 amino acids. Germline assignment: CDR1 SGDLS and CDR2 YYNGEE. Trimming took 5 bases from V and 3 from J; bases not matched to a gene: 3. CDR3 coding DNA: TGTGCCAGCAGGAGGGACAGGGGGGACTATGGCTACACCTTC. Its protein is CASRRDRGDYGYTF.

This clonotype was seen many times. This rearrangement joins TRBV29-1 to TRBJ2-3; TRBD2 aligns across 9 bases. The CDR3 sequence is 13 residues long. The J segment lost 1 base and the V segment lost 5 bases, leaving 1 base of the junction unmatched. Germline V CDR1 and CDR2: SQVTM, ANQGSEA. CDR3 DNA: TGCAGCGTTCGGACTAGCGGCACAGATACGCAGTATTTT. It yields the protein CSVRTSGTDTQYF.

CDR3 DNA: TGTGCCAGCAGTTTAATCTCGGCCCTAGGGCGTGAGCAGTTCTTC. Protein: CASSLISALGREQFF. V usage is TRBV28 and J usage is TRBJ2-1, with D unclear. There are 15 residues in the CDR3. From germline, CDR1 is MDHEN and CDR2 SYDVKM. V lost 2 bases to trimming and J lost 9 bases, with 17 bases between them. Using reference TRBV28 and TRBJ2-1 for the parts outside the CDR3, the full variable domain is DVKVTQSSRYLVKRTGEKVFLECVQDMDHENMFWYRQDPGLGLRLIYFSYDVKMKEKGDIPEGYSVSREKKERFSLILESASTNQTSMYLCASSLISALGREQFFGPGTRLTVL.

This clonotype has only a few counts. The V gene is TRBV20-1, the J gene TRBJ2-4; 7 bases map to TRBD1. In germline, CDR1 is DFQATT, CDR2 SNEGSKA (reference sequence). This CDR3 is built from 15 residues. V gave up 3 bases and J gave up 2 bases; unmatched junction bases: 7. CDR3 in DNA: TGCAGTGCTAGTAAGAGACAGGGCTCCAAAAACATTCAGTACTTC. It codes for CSASKRQGSKNIQYF.

There are a few counts of this clonotype. This chain joins TRBV24-1 and TRBJ1-4; 7 bases are a match to TRBD1. CDR3 size: 15 residues. Germline V gives CDR1 KGHDR, CDR2 SFDVKD. Trimming took 3 bases from V and 8 from J; bases not matched to a gene: 8. This chain's CDR3 is CATSDGTATGEKLFF. Here the CDR3 DNA reads TGTGCCACCAGTGATGGGACAGCCACCGGGGAAAAACTGTTTTTT.

The chain recombines TRBV6-6 with TRBJ2-7; D not certain. The CDR3 spans 15 residues. Germline lookup yields CDR1 MNHNY and CDR2 SVGAGI (reference sequence). Trimming pared 7 bases from V and 4 bases from J, leaving 20 bases between. The CDR3 is CASTQLRDPRYEQYF. The CDR3 DNA reads as TGTGCCAGCACCCAACTCCGTGATCCTAGGTACGAGCAGTACTTC.

The table lists this clonotype with a few counts. The chain joins TRBV5-1 to TRBJ1-2; TRBD1 agrees at 7 bases. Germline CDR1 is SGHRS and CDR2 is YFSETQ. This CDR3 is built from 14 residues. V gave up 3 bases and J gave up 4 bases; unmatched junction bases: 6. The CDR3 DNA is TGCGCCAGCAGCTCCAGGGACAGCCGCTATGGCTACACCTTC. This encodes CASSSRDSRYGYTF.

This chain joins TRBV20-1 and TRBJ1-2; tentative D call: TRBD1 (5 bases). V was trimmed by 0 bases and J by 2 bases, leaving 13 bases between them. Looked up from germline, CDR1 is DFQATT and CDR2 is SNEGSKA (reference sequence). The CDR3 is 15 residues long. The CDR3 is CSARDSGGLNYGYTF. The CDR3, as DNA: TGCAGTGCTAGAGATTCCGGGGGTCTCAACTATGGCTACACCTTC.

V and J are TRBV4-1 and TRBJ2-3; D might be TRBD1 (6 bases). CDR1 MGHRA and CDR2 YSYEKL come from the germline V gene. CDR3 length: 15 amino acids. V was trimmed by 3 bases and J by 1 base, leaving 11 bases between them. The CDR3 DNA reads as TGCGCCAGCAGCCAGCGCAGGGGAGGCACAGATACGCAGTATTTT. It is translated as CASSQRRGGTDTQYF.

Notes on this clonotype: Its ends do not fully match the called genes, so a read error is possible. The genes are TRBV4-1 and TRBJ1-5; weak D call: TRBD1 (5 bases). CDR3 length equals 16 residues. Germline lookup yields CDR1 MGHRA and CDR2 YSYEKL. CDR3 in amino acids: CASSQVTGPSNPPQHF. In nucleotides, the CDR3 is TGCGCCAGCAGCCAAGTTACAGGCCCTAGCAATCCGCCCCAGCATTTT.

The V call is TRBV28, the J call TRBJ2-7; D is perhaps TRBD1 (6 bases). The CDR3 length is 16 residues. V gave up 6 bases and J gave up 4 bases, with 22 bases separating them. The germline CDR1 and CDR2 sequences are MDHEN and SYDVKM. The chain's CDR3 is CASRPPGGGPLYEQYF. The CDR3 DNA follows: TGTGCCAGCAGGCCACCCGGTGGGGGCCCCTTATACGAGCAGTACTTC.

The CDR3 reads CASSLWGGAGAYEQYF. The CDR3 coding sequence is TGTGCCAGCAGTTTATGGGGAGGGGCAGGCGCCTACGAGCAGTACTTC. The gene calls are TRBV28 and TRBJ2-7; 7 nucleotides agree with TRBD2. Germline assignment: CDR1 MDHEN and CDR2 SYDVKM. Trimming cost V 0 bases and J 2 bases; bases outside gene matches: 7. The CDR3 extends over 16 amino acids.

The chain carries TRBV5-6 and TRBJ2-4; D unresolved. The J call may not be correct, given that the DNA end is closer to TRBJ2-7. CDR1 and CDR2 from the germline V gene are SGHDT and YYEEEE. This CDR3 is built from 14 residues. The CDR3 spells CASSLAVMRNEQYF. For the CDR3, the DNA is TGTGCCAGCAGCCTGGCAGTTATGAGGAACGAGCAGTACTTC.